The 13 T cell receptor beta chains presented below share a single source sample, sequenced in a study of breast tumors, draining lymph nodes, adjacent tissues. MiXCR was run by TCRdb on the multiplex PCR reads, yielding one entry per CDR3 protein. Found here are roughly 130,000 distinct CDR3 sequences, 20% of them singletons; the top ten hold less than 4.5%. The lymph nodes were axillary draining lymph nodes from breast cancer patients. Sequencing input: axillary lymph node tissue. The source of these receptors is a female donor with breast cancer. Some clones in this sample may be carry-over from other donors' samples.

The CDR3 nucleotides are TGTGCCATCAGTGAGCGCTCTGGAAACACCATATATTTT. It codes for CAISERSGNTIYF. This chain joins TRBV10-3 and TRBJ1-3; no firm D call. Trimming shortened V by 2 bases and J by 0 bases, and 2 bases separated the two germline ends. The CDR3 has 13 amino acids. The germline V gene encodes CDR1 ENHRY and CDR2 SYGVKD.

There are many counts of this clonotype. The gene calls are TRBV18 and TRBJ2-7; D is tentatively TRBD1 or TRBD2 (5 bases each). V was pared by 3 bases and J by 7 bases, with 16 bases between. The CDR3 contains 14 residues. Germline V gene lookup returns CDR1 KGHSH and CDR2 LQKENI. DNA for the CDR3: TGTGCCAGCTCACCCGGGACCCTTATTTGGGAGCAGTACTTC. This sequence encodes CASSPGTLIWEQYF.

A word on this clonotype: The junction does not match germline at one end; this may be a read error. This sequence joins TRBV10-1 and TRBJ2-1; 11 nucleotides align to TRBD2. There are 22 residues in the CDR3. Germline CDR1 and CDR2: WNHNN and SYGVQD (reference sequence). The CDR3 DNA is TGCGCCAGCAGTCCCGGGGCCTATCGAGGACTAGCGGGCAAGAGCTCCTACAGTGAGCAGTTCTTC. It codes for CASSPGAYRGLAGKSSYSEQFF.

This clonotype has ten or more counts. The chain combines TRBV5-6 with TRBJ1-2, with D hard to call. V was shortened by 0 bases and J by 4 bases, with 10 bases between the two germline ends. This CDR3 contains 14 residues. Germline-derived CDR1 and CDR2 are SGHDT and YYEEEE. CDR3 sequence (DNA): TGTGCCAGCAGCTTGGAACGGGGAAGCTATGGCTACACCTTC. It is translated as CASSLERGSYGYTF.

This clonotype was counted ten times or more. DNA for the CDR3: TGTGCCAGCAGCCAAGTTCCCGCAGATACGCAGTATTTT. This codes for CASSQVPADTQYF. J is TRBJ2-3 and V is TRBV4-2; D not resolved. In germline, CDR1 is LGHNA, CDR2 YNFKEQ. This CDR3 contains 13 residues. The V end was cut by 1 base, the J end by 4 bases, with 6 bases between.

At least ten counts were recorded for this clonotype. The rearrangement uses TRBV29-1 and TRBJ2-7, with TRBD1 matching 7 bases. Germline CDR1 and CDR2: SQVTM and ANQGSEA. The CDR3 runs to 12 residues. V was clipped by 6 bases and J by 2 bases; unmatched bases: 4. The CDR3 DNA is TGCAGCGTGGGGGACAGCCCCTACGAGCAGTACTTC. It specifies CSVGDSPYEQYF.

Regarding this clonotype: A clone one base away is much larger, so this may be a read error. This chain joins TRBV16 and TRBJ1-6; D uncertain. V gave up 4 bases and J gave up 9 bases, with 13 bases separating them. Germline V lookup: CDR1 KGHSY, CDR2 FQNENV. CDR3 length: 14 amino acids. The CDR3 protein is CASSPVQSGSPLHF. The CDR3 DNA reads TGTGCCAGCAGCCCGGTGCAGAGTGGTTCACCCCTCCACTTT.

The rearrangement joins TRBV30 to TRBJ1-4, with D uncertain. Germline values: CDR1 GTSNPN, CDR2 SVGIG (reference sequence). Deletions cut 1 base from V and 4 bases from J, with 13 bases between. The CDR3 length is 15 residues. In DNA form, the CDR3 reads TGTGCCTGGAGTGCCCAGAGGTCGGGTAATGAAAAACTGTTTTTT. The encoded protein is CAWSAQRSGNEKLFF.

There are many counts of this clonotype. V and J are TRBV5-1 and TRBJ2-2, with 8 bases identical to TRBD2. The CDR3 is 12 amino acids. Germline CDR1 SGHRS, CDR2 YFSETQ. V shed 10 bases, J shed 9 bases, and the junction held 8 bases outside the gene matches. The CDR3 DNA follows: TGCGCCGGCATACTAGCGGTCCGGGAGCTGTTTTTT. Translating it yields CAGILAVRELFF. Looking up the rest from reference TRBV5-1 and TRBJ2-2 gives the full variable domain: KAGVTQTPRYLIKTRGQQVTLSCSPISGHRSVSWYQQTPGQGLQFLFEYFSETQRNKGNFPGRFSGRQFSNSRSEMNVSTLELGDSALYLCAGILAVRELFFGEGSRLTVL.

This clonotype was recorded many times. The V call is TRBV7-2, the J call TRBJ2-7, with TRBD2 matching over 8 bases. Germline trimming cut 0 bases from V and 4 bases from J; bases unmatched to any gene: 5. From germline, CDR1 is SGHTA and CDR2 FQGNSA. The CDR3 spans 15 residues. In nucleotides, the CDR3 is TGTGCCAGCAGCTTAGCACTAGCGGAGCGATACGAGCAGTACTTC. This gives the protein CASSLALAERYEQYF.

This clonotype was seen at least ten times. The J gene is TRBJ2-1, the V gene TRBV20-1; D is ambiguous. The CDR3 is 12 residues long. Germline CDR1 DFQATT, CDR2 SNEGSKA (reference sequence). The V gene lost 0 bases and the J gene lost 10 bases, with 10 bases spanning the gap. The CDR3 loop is CSARDLVVEQFF. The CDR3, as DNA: TGCAGTGCTAGAGATTTAGTGGTGGAGCAGTTCTTC.

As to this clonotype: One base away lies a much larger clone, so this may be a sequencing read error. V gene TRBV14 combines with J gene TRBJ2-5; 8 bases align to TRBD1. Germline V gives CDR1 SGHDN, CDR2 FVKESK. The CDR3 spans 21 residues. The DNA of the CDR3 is TGTGCCAGCAGCTACCGGACAGGGCAGGGTCAAGTGCTGGGGGACCAAGAGACCCAGCACTTC. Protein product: CASSYRTGQGQVLGDQETQHF.

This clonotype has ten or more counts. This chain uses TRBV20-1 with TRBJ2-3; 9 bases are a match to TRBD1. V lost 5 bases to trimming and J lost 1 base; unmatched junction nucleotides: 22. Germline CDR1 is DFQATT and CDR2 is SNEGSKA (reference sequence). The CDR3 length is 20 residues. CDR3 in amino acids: CSAFLIPGQGILGGTDTQYF. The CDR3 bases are TGCAGTGCTTTCTTAATTCCGGGACAGGGCATCTTAGGTGGCACAGATACGCAGTATTTT.